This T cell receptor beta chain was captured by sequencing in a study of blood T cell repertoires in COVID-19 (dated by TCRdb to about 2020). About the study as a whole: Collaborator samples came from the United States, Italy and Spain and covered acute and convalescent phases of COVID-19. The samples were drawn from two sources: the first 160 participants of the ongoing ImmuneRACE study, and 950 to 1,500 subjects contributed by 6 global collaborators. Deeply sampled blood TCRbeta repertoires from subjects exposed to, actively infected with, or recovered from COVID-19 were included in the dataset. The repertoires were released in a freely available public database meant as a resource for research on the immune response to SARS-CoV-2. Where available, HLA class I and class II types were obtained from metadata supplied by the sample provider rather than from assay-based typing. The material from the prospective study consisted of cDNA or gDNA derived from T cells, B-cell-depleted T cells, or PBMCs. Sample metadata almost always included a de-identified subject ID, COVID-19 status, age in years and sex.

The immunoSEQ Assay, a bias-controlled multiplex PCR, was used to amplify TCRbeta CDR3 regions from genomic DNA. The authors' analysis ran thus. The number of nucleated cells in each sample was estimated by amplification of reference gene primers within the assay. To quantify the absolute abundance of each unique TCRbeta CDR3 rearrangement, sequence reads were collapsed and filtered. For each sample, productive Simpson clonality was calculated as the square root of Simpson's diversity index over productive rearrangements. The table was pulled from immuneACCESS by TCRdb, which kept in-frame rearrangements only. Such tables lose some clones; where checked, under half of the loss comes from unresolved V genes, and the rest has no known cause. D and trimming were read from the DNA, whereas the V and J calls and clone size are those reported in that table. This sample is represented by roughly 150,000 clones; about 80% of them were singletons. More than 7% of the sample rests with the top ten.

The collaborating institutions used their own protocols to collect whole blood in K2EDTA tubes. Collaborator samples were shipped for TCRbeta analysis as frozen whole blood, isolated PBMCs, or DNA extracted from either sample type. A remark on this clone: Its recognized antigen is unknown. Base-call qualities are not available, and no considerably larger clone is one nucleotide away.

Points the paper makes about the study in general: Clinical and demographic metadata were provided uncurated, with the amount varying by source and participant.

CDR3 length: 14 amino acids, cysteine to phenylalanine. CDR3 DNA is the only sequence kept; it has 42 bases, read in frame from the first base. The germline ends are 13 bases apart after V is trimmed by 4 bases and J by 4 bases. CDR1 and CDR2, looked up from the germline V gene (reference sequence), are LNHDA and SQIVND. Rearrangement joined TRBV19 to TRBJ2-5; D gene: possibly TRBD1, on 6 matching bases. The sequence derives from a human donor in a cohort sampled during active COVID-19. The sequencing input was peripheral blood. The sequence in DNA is TGTGCCAGTAGTAACACAGGGATCCCAGAGACCCAGTACTTC. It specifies CASSNTGIPETQYF.